The 19 T cell receptor beta chains listed next were all sequenced from one sample in a study of control samples from healthy donors and cancer patients. Only in-frame clones appear in the TCRdb table, and some are missing; sequencing was by immunoSEQ multiplex PCR. The repertoire has fewer than 200,000 clones, 80% to 95% of them found once; the top ten carry over 4%. Sequences were obtained from blood. These receptors all come from a woman in her sixties in good health.

The chain uses TRBV10-1 and TRBJ2-3; D is unclear. The ends were cut back, 2 bases at V and 0 bases at J, with 6 bases in the middle. CDR3 length equals 14 residues. From germline, CDR1 is WNHNN and CDR2 SYGVQD (reference sequence). CDR3 sequence (DNA): TGCGCCAGCAGTGAGAACCTTAGCACAGATACGCAGTATTTT. Protein sequence: CASSENLSTDTQYF.

The chain is built from TRBV13 and TRBJ2-6; TRBD1 matches at 8 bases. The CDR3 has 16 amino acids. Trimming at V came to 4 bases and at J to 1 base, leaving 3 bases not matched to a gene. Germline-derived CDR1 and CDR2 are PRHDT and FYEKMQ (reference sequence). CDR3 region: CASSSNRGSGANVLTF. The CDR3 bases are TGTGCCAGCAGCTCGAACAGGGGGTCTGGGGCCAACGTCCTGACTTTC.

J is TRBJ1-2 and V is TRBV3-1 (or the pseudogene TRBV3-2); D gene unclear. Trimming took off 5 bases at V and 4 bases at J, with 11 bases between the two ends. CDR3 length equals 13 residues. Looked up from germline, CDR1 is LGHDT and CDR2 is YNNKEL (reference sequence). The CDR3 DNA follows: TGTGCCAGCAGCTCTATGGACGCCTATGGCTACACCTTC. Encoded protein: CASSSMDAYGYTF.

The chain recombines TRBV5-1 with TRBJ2-3; 7 bases are shared with TRBD2. Germline V gene lookup returns CDR1 SGHRS and CDR2 YFSETQ. This CDR3 spans 15 amino acids. V dropped 0 bases and J dropped 2; count of bases not matched to a gene: 3. The CDR3 spells CASSLARGFTDTQYF. For the CDR3, the DNA is TGCGCCAGCAGCTTGGCGCGGGGGTTCACAGATACGCAGTATTTT.

This sequence joins TRBV20-1 and TRBJ2-4; the D is unclear. Germline CDR1 is DFQATT and CDR2 is SNEGSKA (reference sequence). The CDR3 consists of 14 residues. Deletions cut 3 bases from V and 0 bases from J, with 9 bases between. The CDR3 is CSASVGLAKNIQYF. CDR3 nucleotide sequence: TGCAGTGCTAGTGTAGGGTTAGCCAAAAACATTCAGTACTTC.

This rearrangement joins TRBV10-3 to TRBJ2-3; D possibly corresponds to TRBD1 (5 bases). CDR1 is ENHRY and CDR2 is SYGVKD in the germline V gene. Deletions cut 7 bases from V and 2 bases from J, with 13 bases between. The CDR3 spans 14 residues. CDR3 in amino acids: CAITLGQVTDTQYF. The CDR3 DNA follows: TGTGCCATCACTTTGGGGCAGGTCACAGATACGCAGTATTTT.

V and J are TRBV18 and TRBJ1-3; D perhaps matches TRBD1 (5 bases). The CDR3 runs to 18 residues. V gave up 1 base and J gave up 0 bases, with 16 bases separating them. CDR1 is KGHSH and CDR2 is LQKENI in the germline V gene. The CDR3 region is CASSPLPTGRYSGNTIYF. For the CDR3, the DNA is TGTGCCAGCTCACCACTACCAACAGGCCGATACTCTGGAAACACCATATATTTT. Using reference TRBV18 and TRBJ1-3 for the parts outside the CDR3, the full variable domain is NAGVMQNPRHLVRRRGQEARLRCSPMKGHSHVYWYRQLPEEGLKFMVYLQKENIIDESGMPKERFSAEFPKEGPSILRIQQVVRGDSAAYFCASSPLPTGRYSGNTIYFGEGSWLTVV.

The gene calls are TRBV5-1 and TRBJ1-4; D is perhaps TRBD1 (6 bases). The germline V gene encodes CDR1 SGHRS and CDR2 YFSETQ. Trimming stripped 4 bases from V and 4 bases from J, with 8 bases between. The CDR3 is made up of 13 amino acids. CDR3 in amino acids: CASSVDSNEKLFF. Here the CDR3 DNA reads TGCGCCAGCAGCGTGGACAGTAATGAAAAACTGTTTTTT.

The chain combines TRBV5-6 with TRBJ1-2; no clear D gene. Trimming cost V 2 bases and J 5 bases, with 7 bases left between them. This CDR3 is 12 amino acids long. Germline V gene sequence: CDR1 SGHDT, CDR2 YYEEEE. The CDR3 spells CASSFSGYGYTF. CDR3 coding DNA: TGTGCCAGCAGCTTCAGTGGGTATGGCTACACCTTC.

V usage is TRBV19 and J usage is TRBJ1-6; TRBD1 is a possible D gene (6 bases). Trimming removed 3 bases at V and 5 bases at J, with 11 bases between. The CDR3 totals 15 residues. Germline V lookup: CDR1 LNHDA, CDR2 SQIVND (reference sequence). For the CDR3, the DNA is TGTGCCAGTAGTATTTTGGGGGCCAATAATTCACCCCTCCACTTT. As protein: CASSILGANNSPLHF.

V is TRBV5-6 and J is TRBJ1-2; weak D call: TRBD1 (5 bases). The CDR3 runs 15 residues. Germline V CDR1 and CDR2: SGHDT, YYEEEE. V lost 4 bases and J 4 bases, leaving 17 bases between the germline ends. DNA for the CDR3: TGTGCCAGCAGCCCGGCGGGGGGAAACATCTATGGCTACACCTTC. This encodes CASSPAGGNIYGYTF.

V and J are TRBV18 and TRBJ1-1; D gene unclear. CDR1 and CDR2 from the germline V gene are KGHSH and LQKENI. Trimming cost V 6 bases and J 3 bases, with 14 bases left between them. The CDR3 length is 14 residues. CDR3 nucleotide sequence: TGTGCCAGCTCCCTCATCCCCCCCGACACTGAAGCTTTCTTT. Its protein is CASSLIPPDTEAFF.

The rearrangement joins TRBV7-9 to TRBJ1-2; 9 bases are shared with TRBD1. The CDR3 extends over 16 amino acids. Germline CDR1 and CDR2: SEHNR and FQNEAQ (reference sequence). V lost 3 bases to trimming and J lost 6 bases; unmatched junction nucleotides: 11. CDR3 in amino acids: CASSFTWDRDSDGYTF. For the CDR3, the DNA is TGTGCCAGCAGCTTCACGTGGGACAGGGACTCGGATGGCTACACCTTC.

The chain is built from TRBV2 and TRBJ1-1; the D is unclear. Deletions cut 7 bases from V and 4 bases from J, with 16 bases between. Looked up from germline, CDR1 is SNHLY and CDR2 is FYNNEI. CDR3 length: 14 amino acids. The CDR3 spells CASTIVGLVTEAFF. The CDR3 DNA follows: TGTGCCAGCACCATTGTGGGGTTGGTCACTGAAGCTTTCTTT.

The CDR3: CASSLRDRGRMNTEAFF. The DNA for the CDR3 is TGTGCCAGCAGCTTAAGAGACAGGGGGCGAATGAACACTGAAGCTTTCTTT. This chain links TRBV5-4 with TRBJ1-1, with 10 bases identical to TRBD1. CDR3 size: 17 residues. Trimming removed 2 bases from V and 0 bases from J; junction bases left unmatched: 7. Germline CDR1 and CDR2: SGHNT and YYREEE (reference sequence).

The gene calls are TRBV12-3 or TRBV12-4 and TRBJ2-3; TRBD1 might be the D (5 bases). V shed 6 bases and J shed 1 base, with 8 bases lying between them. The CDR3 is made up of 13 amino acids. The CDR3 region is CASSPRGTDTQYF. DNA for the CDR3: TGTGCCAGCAGCCCCAGGGGCACAGATACGCAGTATTTT.

V and J are TRBV9 and TRBJ2-1, with D uncertain. Germline CDR1 and CDR2: SGDLS and YYNGEE. The V and J ends lost 1 base and 9 bases respectively, with 14 bases between them. This CDR3 comprises 14 residues. CDR3 amino acids: CASSVLSGPTEQFF. The DNA of the CDR3 is TGTGCCAGCAGCGTACTATCGGGCCCCACTGAGCAGTTCTTC. The whole variable domain, filled in from reference TRBV9 and TRBJ2-1, reads DSGVTQTPKHLITATGQRVTLRCSPRSGDLSVYWYQQSLDQGLQFLIQYYNGEERAKGNILERFSAQQFPDLHSELNLSSLELGDSALYFCASSVLSGPTEQFFGPGTRLTVL.

The genes are TRBV11-2 and TRBJ2-3; TRBD2 aligns across 7 bases. From germline, CDR1 is SGHAT and CDR2 FQNNGV. The CDR3 length is 18 residues. The V and J ends lost 0 bases and 1 base, in that order; junction bases with no gene match: 10. The CDR3 coding sequence is TGTGCCAGCAGCTTAGATCCCCGGGGAGGGAGCGGCACAGATACGCAGTATTTT. It translates to CASSLDPRGGSGTDTQYF.

This chain connects TRBV9 to TRBJ1-5, with 8 bases lining up with TRBD1. With V trimmed by 2 bases and J by 5 bases, 6 bases remained unmatched. Per the germline V gene, CDR1 is SGDLS and CDR2 is YYNGEE. The CDR3 consists of 15 residues. DNA for the CDR3: TGTGCCAGCAGCGTGACAGGGGACATGGATCAGCCCCAGCATTTT. Its translation is CASSVTGDMDQPQHF.